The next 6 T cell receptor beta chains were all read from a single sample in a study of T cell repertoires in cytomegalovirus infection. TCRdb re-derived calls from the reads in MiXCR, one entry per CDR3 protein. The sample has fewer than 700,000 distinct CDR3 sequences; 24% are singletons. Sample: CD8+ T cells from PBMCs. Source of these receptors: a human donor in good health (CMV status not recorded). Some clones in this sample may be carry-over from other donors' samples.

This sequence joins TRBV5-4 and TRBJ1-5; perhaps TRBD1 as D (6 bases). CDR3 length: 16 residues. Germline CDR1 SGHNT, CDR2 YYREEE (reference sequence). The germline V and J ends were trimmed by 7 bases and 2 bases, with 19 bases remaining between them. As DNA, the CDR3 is TGTGCCAGCCTGCCTAATCAGGGGAAGGGCAATCAGCCCCAGCATTTT. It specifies CASLPNQGKGNQPQHF.

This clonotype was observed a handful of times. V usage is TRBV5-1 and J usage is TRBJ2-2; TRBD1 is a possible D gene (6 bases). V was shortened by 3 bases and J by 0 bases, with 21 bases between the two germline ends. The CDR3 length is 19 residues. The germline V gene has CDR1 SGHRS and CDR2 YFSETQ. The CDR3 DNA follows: TGCGCCAGCAGCTCCCCGACAGGCGGAGTTTGGCCGAACACCGGGGAGCTGTTTTTT. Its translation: CASSSPTGGVWPNTGELFF. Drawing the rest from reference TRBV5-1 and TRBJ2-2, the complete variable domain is KAGVTQTPRYLIKTRGQQVTLSCSPISGHRSVSWYQQTPGQGLQFLFEYFSETQRNKGNFPGRFSGRQFSNSRSEMNVSTLELGDSALYLCASSSPTGGVWPNTGELFFGEGSRLTVL.

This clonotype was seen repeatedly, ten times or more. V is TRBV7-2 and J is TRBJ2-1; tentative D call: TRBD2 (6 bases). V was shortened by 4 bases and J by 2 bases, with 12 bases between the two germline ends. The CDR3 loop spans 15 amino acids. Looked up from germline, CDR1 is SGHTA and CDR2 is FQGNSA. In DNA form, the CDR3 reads TGTGCCAGCAGCTCGGGGGTTGCAACCTACAATGAGCAGTTCTTC. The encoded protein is CASSSGVATYNEQFF.

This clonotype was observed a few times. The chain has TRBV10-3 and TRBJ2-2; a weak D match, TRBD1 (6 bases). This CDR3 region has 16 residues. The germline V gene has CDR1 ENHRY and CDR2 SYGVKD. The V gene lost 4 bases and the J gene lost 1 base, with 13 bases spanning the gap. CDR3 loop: CAISGTGLGNTGELFF. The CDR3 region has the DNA TGTGCCATCAGTGGTACAGGGTTGGGGAACACCGGGGAGCTGTTTTTT.

DNA of the CDR3: TGTGCCAGCAGCCAAGGGACAGCGAATGAAGCTTTCTTT. It is translated as CASSQGTANEAFF. The gene calls are TRBV4-2 and TRBJ1-1, with a possible D match to TRBD1 (6 bases). CDR1 is LGHNA, CDR2 YNFKEQ, per germline. V lost 1 base and J lost 7, with 10 bases in between. This CDR3 comprises 13 residues.

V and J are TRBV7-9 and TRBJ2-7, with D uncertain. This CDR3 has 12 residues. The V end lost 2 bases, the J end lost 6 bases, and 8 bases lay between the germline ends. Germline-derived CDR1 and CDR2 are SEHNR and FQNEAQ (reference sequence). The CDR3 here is CASSLSPREQYV. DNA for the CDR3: TGTGCCAGCAGCTTATCCCCTCGCGAGCAGTACGTC.